This record concerns one TCR beta chain sequence. The sample is drawn from a study of blood T cell repertoires in COVID-19. CDR1 and CDR2 from the germline V gene are SQVTM and ANQGSEA. Trimming cost V 5 bases and J 7 bases; bases outside gene matches: 6. The CDR3 covers 13 residues. The data were produced by immunoSEQ multiplex PCR, yet TCRdb's version contains in-frame clones alone and is incomplete. The table lists 80,000 to 100,000 clones, 81% of them singletons. Source material: peripheral blood. V and J are TRBV29-1 and TRBJ1-4, with 8 positions matching TRBD1. The origin of this receptor is a man aged 55 to 70 with acute or convalescent COVID-19. The CDR3 loop is CSVRTGKFEKLFF. The DNA of the CDR3 is TGCAGCGTTAGGACAGGGAAATTTGAAAAACTGTTTTTT.